In its sample, the clone carrying this T cell receptor (beta chain) was seen a few times. The antigen is not known. The germline V and J ends were trimmed by 6 bases and 9 bases, with 11 bases remaining between them. Germline V lookup: CDR1 MNHEY, CDR2 SVGAGI. The CDR3 consists of 12 residues. The data derive from a study of T-cell memory formation after mild COVID-19. Regarding the study as a whole: Clones that contracted clustered mainly in CM and EM if CD4+ and in EMRA if CD8+.

TCRdb re-analysed the 5' RACE reads in MiXCR, keeping a single row per CDR3 protein. The table shows about 250,000 distinct CDR3 sequences, with 15% occurring only once. The sequencing input was PBMCs or a T cell subset sorted from them (not recorded which). This TCR derives from an adult woman who had mild COVID-19 (a few samples of this study predate the infection). Cell type and time point are not known. The chain has TRBV6-5 and TRBJ1-4, with no clear D. CDR3 region: CASSPLGKKLFF. Here the CDR3 DNA reads TGTGCCAGCAGCCCGCTGGGGAAAAAACTGTTTTTT.